The 17 T cell receptor beta chains in this list originate from one sample, sequenced in a study of cytotoxic CD8 clonotypes in ibrutinib-treated CLL. The protocol was immunoSEQ multiplex PCR, while the TCRdb copy is restricted to in-frame clones and leaves out a portion. The data hold tens of thousands of clones, with around 68% observed a single time. Sequences were derived from PBMCs, sampled after 12 months of ibrutinib treatment. Source of these receptors: a human donor with chronic lymphocytic leukemia.

The CDR3 DNA is TGCGCCAGCAGCGTTGGGACAGGGGGAGGGGAGCAGTACTTC. It specifies CASSVGTGGGEQYF. The chain links TRBV5-1 to TRBJ2-7, with 11 nucleotides matching TRBD1. Germline trimming cut 4 bases from V and 7 bases from J; bases unmatched to any gene: 7. CDR1 SGHRS and CDR2 YFSETQ come from the germline V gene. This CDR3 region has 14 residues.

This chain uses TRBV10-2 with TRBJ1-2; D is possibly TRBD1 (6 bases). The CDR3 runs to 13 residues. Germline values: CDR1 WSHSY, CDR2 SAAADI. V was pared by 3 bases and J by 4 bases, with 9 bases between. CDR3 nucleotide sequence: TGCGCCAGCAGTGAAGGGGGAACCTATGGCTACACCTTC. Encoded protein: CASSEGGTYGYTF.

In its sample, this clone was seen a few times. The V call is TRBV2, the J call TRBJ1-5; D is possibly TRBD1 (5 bases). The CDR3 sequence is 16 residues long. V lost 3 bases, J lost 2 bases, and 14 bases lay in between. The germline V gene encodes CDR1 SNHLY and CDR2 FYNNEI. CDR3 sequence: CASSDGGPGGNQPQHF. The CDR3 DNA reads TGTGCCAGCAGTGATGGGGGACCTGGGGGCAATCAGCCCCAGCATTTT.

The V and J genes are TRBV7-9 and TRBJ1-2; no reliable D call. In germline, CDR1 is SEHNR, CDR2 FQNEAQ (reference sequence). The V end lost 6 bases, the J end lost 1 base, and 0 bases lay between the germline ends. The CDR3 extends over 10 amino acids. Written as DNA, the CDR3 is TGTGCCAGCAGTAACTATGGCTACACCTTC. Translated, it gives CASSNYGYTF.

The CDR3 bases are TGCAGCGCTACAGGGACAGGGAGCTCCTACGAGCAGTACTTC. It translates to CSATGTGSSYEQYF. This rearrangement joins TRBV29-1 to TRBJ2-7, with TRBD1 matching 9 bases. CDR3 length: 14 amino acids. After removal of 7 bases from V and 0 bases from J, the junction contained 7 bases not matched to a gene. The germline CDR1 and CDR2 sequences are SQVTM and ANQGSEA.

This sequence joins TRBV5-1 and TRBJ1-2, with D possibly being TRBD1 (5 bases). The ends were cut back, 0 bases at V and 9 bases at J, with 18 bases in the middle. CDR1 and CDR2 from the germline V gene are SGHRS and YFSETQ. The CDR3 sequence is 15 residues long. The CDR3 DNA follows: TGCGCCAGCAGCTTGGAGGGACCCCTCGACGATAGCTACACCTTC. Translated, it gives CASSLEGPLDDSYTF.

The chain uses TRBV2 and TRBJ1-2; 9 bases match TRBD1. CDR1 and CDR2 from the germline V gene are SNHLY and FYNNEI. V trimming: 6 bases; J trimming: 4 bases; junction bases outside the gene matches: 6. The length of the CDR3 is 14 residues. CDR3 residues: CASRRTGDSYGYTF. The DNA for the CDR3 is TGTGCCAGCAGACGGACAGGGGATTCCTATGGCTACACCTTC.

The CDR3 spells CASSLNWAGEQFF. CDR3 nucleotide sequence: TGTGCCAGCAGTTTAAACTGGGCTGGAGAGCAGTTCTTC. This chain connects TRBV28 to TRBJ2-1; D gene unclear. V shed 2 bases and J shed 10 bases, with 12 bases lying between them. Germline loops: CDR1 MDHEN, CDR2 SYDVKM. The CDR3 spans 13 residues.

V gene TRBV7-2 combines with J gene TRBJ2-7; the D gene is possibly TRBD1 (5 bases). V lost 3 bases, J lost 4 bases, and 13 bases lay in between. Per germline, CDR1 SGHTA and CDR2 FQGNSA. CDR3 length: 14 residues. This chain's CDR3 is CASSLSQGGYEQYF. Here the CDR3 DNA reads TGTGCCAGCAGCTTGTCCCAGGGTGGGTACGAGCAGTACTTC. Filled out from reference TRBV7-2 and TRBJ2-7, the complete variable domain reads GAGVSQSPSNKVTEKGKDVELRCDPISGHTALYWYRQSLGQGLEFLIYFQGNSAPDKSGLPSDRFSAERTGGSVSTLTIQRTQQEDSAVYLCASSLSQGGYEQYFGPGTRLTVT.

The J gene is TRBJ1-2, the V gene TRBV7-3, with D maybe TRBD1 (5 bases). The germline V gene encodes CDR1 SGHTA and CDR2 FQGTGA. This CDR3 is built from 12 residues. V was shortened by 4 bases and J by 10 bases, with 13 bases between the two germline ends. Here the CDR3 DNA reads TGTGCCAGCAGCTCCTCGGGACGGACCTACACCTTC. Its protein product is CASSSSGRTYTF.

This chain joins TRBV14 and TRBJ1-1; tentative D call: TRBD1 (6 bases). Germline V gives CDR1 SGHDN, CDR2 FVKESK. This CDR3 comprises 17 residues. V was trimmed by 5 bases and J by 2 bases, leaving 21 bases between them. The CDR3 reads CASSSHSLWDTNTEAFF. The CDR3 DNA reads as TGTGCCAGCAGCTCTCATTCCCTTTGGGACACTAACACTGAAGCTTTCTTT. Drawing the rest from reference TRBV14 and TRBJ1-1, the complete variable domain is EAGVTQFPSHSVIEKGQTVTLRCDPISGHDNLYWYRRVMGKEIKFLLHFVKESKQDESGMPNNRFLAERTGGTYSTLKVQPAELEDSGVYFCASSSHSLWDTNTEAFFGQGTRLTVV.

The table lists this clone with a count of one. The chain recombines TRBV7-3 with TRBJ1-1; D gene ambiguous. Per the germline V gene, CDR1 is SGHTA and CDR2 is FQGTGA. V lost 2 bases to trimming and J lost 5 bases, with 9 bases between them. This CDR3 has 13 amino acids. The chain's CDR3 is CASSLFWGTEAFF. In DNA, the CDR3 is TGTGCCAGCAGCTTATTCTGGGGAACTGAAGCTTTCTTT. The full variable domain, completed using reference TRBV7-3 and TRBJ1-1, is GAGVSQTPSNKVTEKGKYVELRCDPISGHTALYWYRQSLGQGPEFLIYFQGTGAADDSGLPNDRFFAVRPEGSVSTLKIQRTERGDSAVYLCASSLFWGTEAFFGQGTRLTVV.

This clone was recorded once. In DNA, the CDR3 is TGTGCCAGTAGCCCGATCAGGGGACAGCTTTCTGGAAACACCATATATTTT. Protein product: CASSPIRGQLSGNTIYF. The V call is TRBV19, the J call TRBJ1-3; 7 nucleotides agree with TRBD1. V dropped 6 bases and J dropped 1; count of bases not matched to a gene: 12. This CDR3 spans 17 amino acids. Germline CDR1 is LNHDA and CDR2 is SQIVND (reference sequence).

The rearrangement uses TRBV9 and TRBJ1-3, with a possible D match to TRBD1 (5 bases). The CDR3 sequence is 16 residues long. Trimming cost V 2 bases and J 0 bases, with 12 bases left between them. Germline-derived CDR1 and CDR2 are SGDLS and YYNGEE. CDR3 DNA: TGTGCCAGCAGCGTCTCCTCGACAGACTCTGGAAACACCATATATTTT. Amino acids: CASSVSSTDSGNTIYF.

In its sample, this clone was seen a few times. The CDR3 DNA follows: TGTGCCAGCAGTTTACCACAAGGGCATTCACCCCTCCACTTT. This sequence encodes CASSLPQGHSPLHF. This sequence joins TRBV28 and TRBJ1-6; D is unresolved. The CDR3 sequence is 14 residues long. V dropped 2 bases and J dropped 8 bases, with 10 bases sitting between them. CDR1 and CDR2 from the germline V gene are MDHEN and SYDVKM.

The chain couples TRBV25-1 to TRBJ2-1; 9 nucleotides match TRBD2. CDR3 length: 17 residues. With 3 bases clipped from V and 4 bases from J, the junction kept 10 bases outside the gene matches. Germline-derived CDR1 and CDR2 are MGHDK and SYGVNS. The CDR3 DNA follows: TGTGCCAGCAGTGAGACCCGCGGGGGGGCGGCGTACAATGAGCAGTTCTTC. It encodes CASSETRGGAAYNEQFF.

The chain employs TRBV6-5 and TRBJ2-7; perhaps D is TRBD1 or TRBD2 (5 bases each). The CDR3 is made up of 15 amino acids. V lost 6 bases and J lost 1, with 16 bases in between. Germline assignment: CDR1 MNHEY and CDR2 SVGAGI. CDR3: CASRKGTTESYEQYF. CDR3 nucleotides: TGTGCCAGCAGGAAGGGGACGACAGAGTCCTACGAGCAGTACTTC.